This is a list of T cell receptor beta chains from one sample in a study of T cell responses to AZD1222 COVID-19 vaccine. Using immunoSEQ multiplex PCR, the repertoire was profiled, and TCRdb retains in-frame clones only, with some absent. The data hold about 200,000 clones, with about 92% observed a single time. The sequencing here drew on peripheral blood, taken on day 0 of MenACWY control vaccination. These receptor sequences come from an adult in good health. The CDR3 runs from the conserved cysteine through the conserved F or W. A D gene is named only where the DNA matches it firmly. The listing skips clone size in some rows; elsewhere it reads once, few, many or a size class.

J gene | D gene | clone size | V gene | CDR3 DNA | CDR3 protein
TRBJ1-1 | - | - | TRBV6-5 | TGTGCCAGCAGTTACTCAGGGGGTCGGGAAGCTTTCTTT | CASSYSGGREAFF
TRBJ1-2 | - | - | TRBV5-6 | TGTGCCAGCAGCTTGAAGGACAGTACTAACTATGGCTACACCTTC | CASSLKDSTNYGYTF
TRBJ1-4 | TRBD1 | - | TRBV25-1 | TGTGCCAGCAGTTTAACCGGGACAGGAGCTAATGAAAAACTGTTTTTT | CASSLTGTGANEKLFF
TRBJ2-5 | TRBD2 | - | TRBV27 | TGTGCCAGCAGTCCGGGACTAGCGGAGGAGACCCAGTACTTC | CASSPGLAEETQYF
TRBJ2-6 | - | - | TRBV5-1 | TGCGCCAGCAGCCCGGCCGCCCGCTCTGGGGCCAACGTCCTGACTTTC | CASSPAARSGANVLTF
TRBJ2-5 | - | - | TRBV6-2/TRBV6-3 | TGTGCCAGCAGTCGCCTACAGGGTTTACAAGAGACCCAGTACTTC | CASSRLQGLQETQYF
TRBJ1-6 | - | - | TRBV12-3/TRBV12-4 | TGTGCCAGCAGCGGGAGATTTGATTCACCCCTCCACTTT | CASSGRFDSPLHF
TRBJ2-1 | - | - | TRBV20-1 | TGCAGTTCCCCTAGCGCCCGTGAGCAGTTCTTC | CSSPSAREQFF
TRBJ2-2 | - | - | TRBV9 | TGTGCCAGCAGCGTAGGGCAGCCGAACACCGGGGAGCTGTTTTTT | CASSVGQPNTGELFF
TRBJ2-3 | TRBD2 | - | TRBV5-4 | TGTGCCAGCAGCTTGGAGGCTAGCGGGGGCACAGATACGCAGTATTTT | CASSLEASGGTDTQYF
TRBJ2-7 | - | - | TRBV18 | TGTGCCAGCTCCGGGGACAACTACGAGCAGTACTTC | CASSGDNYEQYF
TRBJ1-4 | TRBD1 | - | TRBV7-2 | TGTGCCAGCAGCCACAACAGGGGGCGTAATGAAAAACTGTTTTTT | CASSHNRGRNEKLFF
TRBJ1-4 | - | - | TRBV12-3/TRBV12-4 | TGTGCCAGCAGTAACGAGGGGGAAAAACTGTTTTTT | CASSNEGEKLFF
TRBJ1-2 | - | - | TRBV27 | TGTGCCAGCAGGGGTAGGGGCGGTGGCTACACCTTC | CASRGRGGGYTF
TRBJ2-3 | - | - | TRBV15 | TGTGCCACCAGCCGAGAATATAGCGAGGGCCTGGCGCAGTATTTT | CATSREYSEGLAQYF
TRBJ2-2 | - | - | TRBV5-6 | TGTGCCAGCAGCTTGTCGCACGGGGAGCTGTTTTTT | CASSLSHGELFF
TRBJ2-1 | - | - | TRBV11-2 | TGTGCCAGCAGCCTCCAGTTGCTAGCCAATGAGCAGTTCTTC | CASSLQLLANEQFF
TRBJ2-2 | TRBD2 | - | TRBV7-6 | TGTGCCAGCAGCCCCCGGGGGGGGCGCGGCACCGGGGAGCTGTTTTTT | CASSPRGGRGTGELFF
TRBJ1-3 | - | - | TRBV7-2 | TGTGCCAGCAGCTTAGCAGAAAACACCATATATTTT | CASSLAENTIYF
TRBJ1-4 | - | - | TRBV7-9 | TGTGCCAGCAGCCCAGACGGGACGCTCGTGAATGAAAAACTGTTTTTT | CASSPDGTLVNEKLFF
TRBJ1-5 | - | - | TRBV7-3 | TGTGCCAGCAGCTTAAGTACGGGGCAGCCCCAGCATTTT | CASSLSTGQPQHF
TRBJ1-3 | TRBD1 | few | TRBV4-1 | TGCGCCAGCAGCCAAAATACCGGGACAGGGCGTAGAAACACCATATATTTT | CASSQNTGTGRRNTIYF
TRBJ1-2 | - | - | TRBV7-2 | TGTGCCAGCAGCTTAACAGCGATCTATGGCTACACCTTC | CASSLTAIYGYTF
TRBJ2-5 | - | - | TRBV13 | TGTGCCAGCAGCTTCAGCGAGAAGACCCAGTACTTC | CASSFSEKTQYF
TRBJ2-7 | TRBD2 | - | TRBV3-1/TRBV3-2 | TGTGCCAGCAGCCAAGCGGGGGGGCCGTACGAGCAGTACTTC | CASSQAGGPYEQYF
TRBJ1-2 | - | - | TRBV30 | TGTGCCTGGAGTTCCCGTATGGATCTGCGACGCTACACCTTC | CAWSSRMDLRRYTF
TRBJ1-5 | - | few | TRBV5-1 | TGCGCCAGCAGCTTGGACGGTCCGCCTGGCAGTCAGCCCCAGCATTTT | CASSLDGPPGSQPQHF
TRBJ1-6 | - | - | TRBV7-6 | TGTGCCAGCAGCTTACGACAGGTTCGGAATTCACCCCTCCACTTT | CASSLRQVRNSPLHF
TRBJ1-1 | - | - | TRBV5-1 | TGCGCCAGCAGCTTGGGTCTCGAGTCAGCGAACACTGAAGCTTTCTTT | CASSLGLESANTEAFF
TRBJ1-2 | - | - | TRBV6-4 | TGTGCCAGCAGTCCCAGGGGAAACTATGGCTACACCTTC | CASSPRGNYGYTF
TRBJ1-1 | - | once | TRBV4-2 | TGTGCCAGCAGCCGGTCCGGGCCTTACATGAACACTGAAGCTTTCTTT | CASSRSGPYMNTEAFF
TRBJ2-3 | TRBD2 | - | TRBV30 | TGTGCCTGGAGCCTAGCGGTTAAGGATACGCAGTATTTT | CAWSLAVKDTQYF
TRBJ2-1 | - | - | TRBV28 | TGTGCCAGCACCTTAGCGAGGAGCTCCTACAATGAGCAGTTCTTC | CASTLARSSYNEQFF
TRBJ2-2 | - | - | TRBV12-5 | TGTGCTAGTGGTCCCCTGACAGGCCTCGGCACCGGGGAGCTGTTTTTT | CASGPLTGLGTGELFF
TRBJ2-1 | - | - | TRBV5-8 | TGTGCCAGCACGCTACTTTCGGGGAATCTTAACGATGAGCAGTTCTTC | CASTLLSGNLNDEQFF
TRBJ1-1 | - | - | TRBV19 | TGTGCCACCTCGACAGCTATGAACACTGAAGCTTTCTTT | CATSTAMNTEAFF
TRBJ2-7 | - | - | TRBV6-5 | TGTGCCAGCAGTTACTCTGGGGGAGAAACGACCTACGAGCAGTACTTC | CASSYSGGETTYEQYF
TRBJ1-2 | - | - | TRBV5-4 | TGTGCCAGCAGCTTGTGGACGGAAAACTATGGCTACACCTTC | CASSLWTENYGYTF
TRBJ1-4 | TRBD1 | - | TRBV19 | TGTGCCAGTAGTAGAGGACAGGGGACATCGGGTGAAAAACTGTTTTTT | CASSRGQGTSGEKLFF
TRBJ2-1 | TRBD2 | - | TRBV7-2 | TGTGCCAGCAGCTTGGCTAGCGGGGGCATGTACAATGAGCAGTTCTTC | CASSLASGGMYNEQFF
TRBJ1-4 | TRBD1 | - | TRBV30 | TGTGCCTGGAGTGCTGGAGCGGCAGGGGGCCTTGAAAAACTGTTTTTT | CAWSAGAAGGLEKLFF
TRBJ2-5 | - | - | TRBV11-2 | TGTGCCAGCAGCTTAGTTCGGCAGCAAGAGACCCAGTACTTC | CASSLVRQQETQYF
TRBJ2-7 | TRBD1 | - | TRBV6-5 | TGTGCCAGCAGTTACTCCTGGACAGGGGGATACGAGCAGTACTTC | CASSYSWTGGYEQYF
TRBJ1-1 | - | - | TRBV5-4 | TGTGCCAGCAGCTTTAACCAGGGTGGCACTGAAGCTTTCTTT | CASSFNQGGTEAFF
TRBJ1-6 | TRBD1 | - | TRBV5-1 | TGCGCCAGCAGCTTGGAGACAGGGGGTAGTTCACCCCTCCACTTT | CASSLETGGSSPLHF
TRBJ1-1 | - | - | TRBV6-5 | TGTGCCAGCAGTTATCGGTCGAACACTGAAGCTTTCTTT | CASSYRSNTEAFF
TRBJ1-6 | TRBD1 | - | TRBV27 | TGTGCCAGCAGTTTAAGACAGGGAGGGGATTCACCCCTCCACTTT | CASSLRQGGDSPLHF
TRBJ1-3 | - | - | TRBV19 | TGTGCCAGTATTCCCCCGCGGGGGCGCGGAAACACCATATATTTT | CASIPPRGRGNTIYF
TRBJ1-1 | - | - | TRBV7-9 | TGTGCCAGCAGCTTACAGATGAACACTGAAGCTTTCTTT | CASSLQMNTEAFF
TRBJ1-5 | - | - | TRBV7-2 | TGTGCCAGCAGCTATACGGGGCAGGGAAGCAATCAGCCCCAGCATTTT | CASSYTGQGSNQPQHF
TRBJ1-6 | - | - | TRBV5-6 | TGTGCCAGCAGCCCGTATGGGCAGAATAGGTCACCCCTCCACTTT | CASSPYGQNRSPLHF
TRBJ2-7 | - | - | TRBV15 | TGTGCCACCAGGGACAGTCAGCTGTACGAGCAGTACTTC | CATRDSQLYEQYF
TRBJ1-1 | - | - | TRBV6-5 | TGTGCCGGCAGTTACTCGAGTCAGGGCGGCACTGAAGCTTTCTTT | CAGSYSSQGGTEAFF
TRBJ1-3 | - | - | TRBV5-8 | TGTGCCAGCAGCTTACGCAGGGTAGTTGGAAACACCATATATTTT | CASSLRRVVGNTIYF
TRBJ1-6 | - | - | TRBV28 | TGTGCCAGCAACGAGGGGACGCCGAATAATTCACCCCTCCACTTT | CASNEGTPNNSPLHF
TRBJ2-7 | - | - | TRBV30 | TGTGCCTGGGGCAGAGGCTCCTACGAGCAGTACTTC | CAWGRGSYEQYF